The entry that follows covers one T cell receptor beta chain sequence. The V and J ends lost 6 bases and 3 bases respectively, with 14 bases between them. The germline gives CDR1 SNHLY, CDR2 FYNNEI. This CDR3 has 14 residues. These data belong to a study of control samples from healthy donors and cancer patients. Profiling relied on immunoSEQ multiplex PCR, and the TCRdb table lists in-frame clones only, not all of them. The sample lists more than 150,000 clones, over 85% occurring once. V gene TRBV2 combines with J gene TRBJ1-1, with D possibly being TRBD1 (6 bases). The TCR sequence derives from a man aged 50 to 60 in good health. The sample taken for sequencing was blood. As DNA, the CDR3 is TGTGCCAGCAGCCAACAGGGAAGGGACACTGAAGCTTTCTTT. It yields the protein CASSQQGRDTEAFF.